The clone carrying this T cell receptor beta chain was counted a few times. The CDR3 covers 15 residues. From germline, CDR1 is SGHVS and CDR2 FQNEAQ. With 7 bases removed from V and 2 bases from J, the gap between germline ends came to 17 bases. This sample is drawn from a study of T cells in Graves' hyperthyroidism and ophthalmopathy. Regions amplified from RNA transcripts were the TCR beta CDR3 regions. A first-round RT-PCR of the TCR CDR3 used the HTBI primer set. One entry per CDR3 protein, called by TCRdb with MiXCR from the multiplex PCR reads. The sample has about 500,000 distinct CDR3 sequences, 35% to 50% seen once.

The specimen sequenced was peripheral blood or thyroid tissue (not recorded which). The sequence derives from an adult woman with Graves' disease, either hyperthyroidism or ophthalmopathy (not recorded which). The chain uses TRBV7-8 and TRBJ2-5; D is perhaps TRBD1 (5 bases). The CDR3 coding sequence is TGTGCCAGCAAGGTGGGGCGGAGTACACAAGAGACCCAGTACTTC. Protein sequence: CASKVGRSTQETQYF.